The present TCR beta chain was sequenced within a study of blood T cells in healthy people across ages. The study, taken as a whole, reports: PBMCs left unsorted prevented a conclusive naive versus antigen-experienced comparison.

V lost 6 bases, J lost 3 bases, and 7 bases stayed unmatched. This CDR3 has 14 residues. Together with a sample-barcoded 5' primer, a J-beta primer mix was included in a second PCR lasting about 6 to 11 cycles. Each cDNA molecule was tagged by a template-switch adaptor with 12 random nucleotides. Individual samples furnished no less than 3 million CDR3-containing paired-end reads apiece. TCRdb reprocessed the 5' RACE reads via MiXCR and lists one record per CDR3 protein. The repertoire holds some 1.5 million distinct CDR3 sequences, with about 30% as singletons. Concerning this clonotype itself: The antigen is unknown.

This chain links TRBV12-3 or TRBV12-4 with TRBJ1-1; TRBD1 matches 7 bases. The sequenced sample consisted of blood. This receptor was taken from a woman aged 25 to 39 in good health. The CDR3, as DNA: TGTGCCAGCAGGGAACAGGGGTTTTACACTGAAGCTTTCTTT. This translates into CASREQGFYTEAFF.